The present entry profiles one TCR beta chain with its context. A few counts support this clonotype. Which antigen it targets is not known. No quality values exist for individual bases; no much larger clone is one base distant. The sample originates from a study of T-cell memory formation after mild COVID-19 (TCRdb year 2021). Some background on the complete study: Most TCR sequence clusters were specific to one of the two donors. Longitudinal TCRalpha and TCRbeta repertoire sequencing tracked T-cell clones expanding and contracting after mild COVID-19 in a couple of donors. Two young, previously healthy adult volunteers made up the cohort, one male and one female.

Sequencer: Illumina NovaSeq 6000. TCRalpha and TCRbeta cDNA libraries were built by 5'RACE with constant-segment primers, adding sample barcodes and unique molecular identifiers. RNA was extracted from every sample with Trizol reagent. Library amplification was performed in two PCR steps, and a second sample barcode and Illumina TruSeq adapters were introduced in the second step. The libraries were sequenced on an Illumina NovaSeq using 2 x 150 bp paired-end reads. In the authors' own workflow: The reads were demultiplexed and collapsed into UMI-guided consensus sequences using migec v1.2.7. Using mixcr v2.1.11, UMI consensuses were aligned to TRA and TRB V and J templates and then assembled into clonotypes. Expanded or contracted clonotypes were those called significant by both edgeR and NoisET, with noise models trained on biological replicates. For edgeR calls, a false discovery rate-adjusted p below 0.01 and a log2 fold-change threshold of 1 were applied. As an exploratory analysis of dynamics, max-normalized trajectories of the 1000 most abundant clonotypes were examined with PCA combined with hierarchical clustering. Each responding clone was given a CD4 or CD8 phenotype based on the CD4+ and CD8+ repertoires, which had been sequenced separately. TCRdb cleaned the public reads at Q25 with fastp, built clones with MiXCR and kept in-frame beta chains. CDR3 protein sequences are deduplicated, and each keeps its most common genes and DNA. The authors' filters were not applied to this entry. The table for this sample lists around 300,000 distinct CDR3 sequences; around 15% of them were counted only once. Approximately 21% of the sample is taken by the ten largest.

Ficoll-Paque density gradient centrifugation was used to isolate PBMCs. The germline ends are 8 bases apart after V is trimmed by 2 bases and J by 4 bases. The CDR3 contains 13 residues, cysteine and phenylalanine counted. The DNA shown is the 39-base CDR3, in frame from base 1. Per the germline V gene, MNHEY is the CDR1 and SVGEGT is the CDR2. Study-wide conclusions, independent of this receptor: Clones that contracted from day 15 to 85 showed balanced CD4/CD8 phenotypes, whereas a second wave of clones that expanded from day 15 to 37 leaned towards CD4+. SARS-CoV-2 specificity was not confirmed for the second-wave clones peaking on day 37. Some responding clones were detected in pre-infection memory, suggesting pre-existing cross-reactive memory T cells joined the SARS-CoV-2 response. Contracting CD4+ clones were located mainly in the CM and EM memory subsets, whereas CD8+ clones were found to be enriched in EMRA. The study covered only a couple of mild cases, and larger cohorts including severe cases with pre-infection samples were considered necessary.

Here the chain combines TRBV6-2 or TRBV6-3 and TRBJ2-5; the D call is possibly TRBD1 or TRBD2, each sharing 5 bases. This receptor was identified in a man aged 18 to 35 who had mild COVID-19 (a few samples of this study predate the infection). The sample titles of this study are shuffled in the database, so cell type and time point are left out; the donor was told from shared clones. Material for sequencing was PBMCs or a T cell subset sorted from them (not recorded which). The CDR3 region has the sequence CASSYRDLETQYF. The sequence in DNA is TGTGCCAGCAGTTACCGGGACCTAGAGACCCAGTACTTC.